This TCR beta chain was observed in a study of blood T cell repertoires in COVID-19. Study information: The United States, Italy and Spain provided the acute and convalescent COVID-19 samples. T cells, B-cell-depleted T cells, or PBMCs supplied cDNA or gDNA.

Methods used by the authors: Researchers report that nucleated cell counts were estimated from reference gene primer amplification. TCRdb's copy holds only in-frame clones and misses some; the assay was immunoSEQ multiplex PCR. Clone size and V and J calls were adopted from that table, with D and trimming inferred from the DNA. Here the sample spans about 130,000 clones, around 88% being singletons. Only a few counts were recorded for this clone. The specimen was peripheral blood. This clonotype originated in a man in his fifties with active or convalescent COVID-19.

The CDR3 sequence is CASSSTGGSNYGYTF. The CDR3, as DNA: TGTGCCAGCAGTAGTACAGGGGGCAGTAACTATGGCTACACCTTC. The chain employs TRBV2 and TRBJ1-2; 9 bases are a match to TRBD1. Germline CDR1 is SNHLY and CDR2 is FYNNEI. The CDR3 extends over 15 amino acids. With 5 bases clipped from V and 1 base from J, the junction kept 5 bases outside the gene matches.